This T cell receptor beta chain was sequenced during a study of blood T cell repertoires in COVID-19. Overall study: Acute-phase and convalescent COVID-19 samples originated in the United States, Italy and Spain. PBMCs, B-cell-depleted T cells, or T cells provided the cDNA or gDNA that made up the material.

Original processing methods: Reference gene primer amplification gave nucleated cell count estimates. Method: immunoSEQ multiplex PCR; TCRdb's copy keeps in-frame clones and lacks some. Clone size and V and J calls were adopted from that table, with D and trimming inferred from the DNA. The sample has about 270,000 clones; about four fifths are singletons. This clonotype was obtained from a woman aged 45-59 years who had recovered from COVID-19. What was sequenced was peripheral blood.

The CDR3 is CSVDGGDMNTEAFF. DNA for the CDR3: TGCAGCGTTGATGGAGGAGACATGAACACTGAAGCTTTCTTT. The chain uses TRBV29-1 and TRBJ1-1; the D is unclear. This CDR3 has 14 residues. In germline, CDR1 is SQVTM, CDR2 ANQGSEA. The V end lost 3 bases, the J end lost 0 bases, and 11 bases lay between the germline ends.